This is a list of T cell receptor beta chains from one sample in a study of blood T cell repertoires in COVID-19. Here immunoSEQ multiplex PCR was the method, and the copy in TCRdb shows in-frame clones only, minus some. Altogether over 200,000 clones are present, 80% to 90% being singletons, with the ten largest covering roughly 2.6%. The material sequenced was peripheral blood. The source of these receptors is a man aged 25-45 years with COVID-19, enrolled during active disease. The CDR3 runs from the conserved cysteine through the conserved F or W. D genes are given only for firm matches. Not every row has a clone size; where given, it reads once, few, many or a size class.

j_gene: TRBJ1-5; d_gene: .; abundance: .; v_gene: TRBV27; CDR3aa: CASSFIGGGGNQPQHF; CDR3nt: TGTGCCAGCAGTTTTATCGGGGGTGGCGGCAATCAGCCCCAGCATTTT
j_gene: TRBJ2-7; d_gene: .; abundance: .; v_gene: TRBV3-1/TRBV3-2; CDR3aa: CASSQEVSDPYEQYF; CDR3nt: TGTGCCAGCAGCCAAGAGGTTAGCGACCCCTACGAGCAGTACTTC
j_gene: TRBJ2-5; d_gene: TRBD2; abundance: .; v_gene: TRBV24-1; CDR3aa: CATSDYPRLAGGETQYF; CDR3nt: TGTGCCACCAGTGACTATCCAAGACTAGCGGGAGGGGAGACCCAGTACTTC
j_gene: TRBJ2-3; d_gene: TRBD1; abundance: .; v_gene: TRBV19; CDR3aa: CASSIGTGVADTQYF; CDR3nt: TGTGCCAGTAGTATTGGGACAGGGGTTGCAGATACGCAGTATTTT
j_gene: TRBJ2-1; d_gene: TRBD2; abundance: .; v_gene: TRBV19; CDR3aa: CASSIAPSGRDLSSYNEQFF; CDR3nt: TGTGCCAGTAGTATAGCCCCCAGCGGGAGGGACTTAAGCTCCTACAATGAGCAGTTCTTC
j_gene: TRBJ2-2; d_gene: .; abundance: .; v_gene: TRBV9; CDR3aa: CASSVDTRNTGELFF; CDR3nt: TGTGCCAGCAGCGTAGACACTAGGAACACCGGGGAGCTGTTTTTT
j_gene: TRBJ1-6; d_gene: .; abundance: .; v_gene: TRBV28; CDR3aa: CASTLLPRNSPLHF; CDR3nt: TGTGCCAGCACCCTTCTTCCGCGGAATTCACCCCTCCACTTT
j_gene: TRBJ2-7; d_gene: TRBD1; abundance: few; v_gene: TRBV9; CDR3aa: CASSRPGQGANEQYF; CDR3nt: TGTGCCAGCAGCCGGCCGGGACAGGGGGCGAACGAGCAGTACTTC
j_gene: TRBJ1-3; d_gene: .; abundance: .; v_gene: TRBV28; CDR3aa: CASSLSGAVSGNTIYF; CDR3nt: TGTGCCAGCAGTTTATCAGGGGCAGTCTCTGGAAACACCATATATTTT
j_gene: TRBJ2-1; d_gene: TRBD1; abundance: .; v_gene: TRBV5-6; CDR3aa: CASSADRGRYNEQFF; CDR3nt: TGTGCCAGCAGCGCCGACAGGGGTCGCTACAATGAGCAGTTCTTC
j_gene: TRBJ1-5; d_gene: .; abundance: once; v_gene: TRBV6-5; CDR3aa: CASSYRQPAGNQPQHF; CDR3nt: TGTGCCAGCAGTTACAGACAGCCCGCGGGCAATCAGCCCCAGCATTTT
j_gene: TRBJ2-3; d_gene: TRBD2; abundance: .; v_gene: TRBV7-8; CDR3aa: CASSSNQRLAGYTDTQYF; CDR3nt: TGTGCCAGCAGTTCCAACCAAAGACTAGCGGGGTACACAGATACGCAGTATTTT
j_gene: TRBJ2-7; d_gene: TRBD2; abundance: .; v_gene: TRBV10-3; CDR3aa: CAISDRSGRALYEQYF; CDR3nt: TGTGCCATCAGTGATCGGAGCGGGAGGGCCCTTTACGAGCAGTACTTC
j_gene: TRBJ1-1; d_gene: .; abundance: .; v_gene: TRBV7-3; CDR3aa: CASRYDSNTEAFF; CDR3nt: TGTGCCAGCAGATATGACAGTAACACTGAAGCTTTCTTT
j_gene: TRBJ1-3; d_gene: .; abundance: .; v_gene: TRBV11-2; CDR3aa: CASTPGGHGNTIYF; CDR3nt: TGTGCCAGCACCCCCGGGGGGCATGGAAACACCATATATTTT
j_gene: TRBJ1-1; d_gene: .; abundance: .; v_gene: TRBV29-1; CDR3aa: CSVRRDSMNTEAFF; CDR3nt: TGCAGCGTGAGACGGGATTCAATGAACACTGAAGCTTTCTTT
j_gene: TRBJ2-3; d_gene: .; abundance: .; v_gene: TRBV9; CDR3aa: CASSVEGGADTQYF; CDR3nt: TGTGCCAGCAGCGTAGAAGGAGGGGCAGATACGCAGTATTTT
j_gene: TRBJ1-2; d_gene: .; abundance: .; v_gene: TRBV7-3; CDR3aa: CASSPNPDNGYTF; CDR3nt: TGTGCCAGCAGCCCCAATCCGGACAATGGCTACACCTTC
j_gene: TRBJ1-2; d_gene: TRBD1; abundance: .; v_gene: TRBV19; CDR3aa: CASTQQGASTFNYGYTF; CDR3nt: TGTGCCAGTACCCAACAGGGGGCGAGTACCTTTAACTATGGCTACACCTTC
j_gene: TRBJ2-1; d_gene: TRBD2; abundance: .; v_gene: TRBV2; CDR3aa: CASSMTSGSSYNEQFF; CDR3nt: TGTGCCAGCAGTATGACTAGCGGGAGCTCCTACAATGAGCAGTTCTTC
j_gene: TRBJ2-2; d_gene: TRBD1; abundance: once; v_gene: TRBV5-4; CDR3aa: CASSLGQGSTGELFF; CDR3nt: TGTGCCAGCAGCTTGGGACAGGGGAGTACCGGGGAGCTGTTTTTT
j_gene: TRBJ2-7; d_gene: .; abundance: .; v_gene: TRBV11-1; CDR3aa: CASSLTGSVSYEQYF; CDR3nt: TGTGCCAGCAGCTTAACAGGCAGCGTAAGCTACGAGCAGTACTTC
j_gene: TRBJ2-7; d_gene: TRBD2; abundance: .; v_gene: TRBV9; CDR3aa: CASSVGSGGPSYEQYF; CDR3nt: TGTGCCAGCAGCGTAGGTAGCGGGGGGCCCTCCTACGAGCAGTACTTC
j_gene: TRBJ2-3; d_gene: TRBD2; abundance: .; v_gene: TRBV7-9; CDR3aa: CASRTTSGKGTQYF; CDR3nt: TGTGCCAGCAGGACTACTAGCGGCAAAGGAACGCAGTATTTT
j_gene: TRBJ2-7; d_gene: TRBD1; abundance: .; v_gene: TRBV15; CDR3aa: CATSREGQGNEQYF; CDR3nt: TGTGCCACCAGCAGAGAGGGACAGGGAAACGAGCAGTACTTC
j_gene: TRBJ2-2; d_gene: .; abundance: .; v_gene: TRBV5-8; CDR3aa: CASSLVRLNTGELFF; CDR3nt: TGTGCCAGCAGCTTAGTCAGGTTGAACACCGGGGAGCTGTTTTTT
j_gene: TRBJ2-2; d_gene: TRBD2; abundance: .; v_gene: TRBV6-1; CDR3aa: CASSKTSPGELFF; CDR3nt: TGTGCCAGCAGCAAGACTAGCCCCGGGGAGCTGTTTTTT
j_gene: TRBJ2-5; d_gene: TRBD1; abundance: .; v_gene: TRBV10-3; CDR3aa: CAISESTGAGETQYF; CDR3nt: TGTGCCATCAGTGAGTCGACAGGGGCAGGGGAGACCCAGTACTTC
j_gene: TRBJ1-2; d_gene: .; abundance: .; v_gene: TRBV6-2/TRBV6-3; CDR3aa: CASSYNGGYGYTF; CDR3nt: TGTGCCAGCAGTTACAACGGGGGGTACGGCTACACCTTC
j_gene: TRBJ2-7; d_gene: TRBD1; abundance: few; v_gene: TRBV7-3; CDR3aa: CASSRDRGLEQYF; CDR3nt: TGTGCCAGCAGCCGCGACAGGGGGCTTGAGCAGTACTTC
j_gene: TRBJ1-4; d_gene: .; abundance: .; v_gene: TRBV12-3/TRBV12-4; CDR3aa: CASSVGHNEKLFF; CDR3nt: TGTGCCTCCTCAGTGGGGCACAATGAAAAACTGTTTTTT